The source of this T cell receptor (beta chain) is a study of shared T cell receptors in the human thymus. This clone was observed a few times. This table comes from immunoSEQ multiplex PCR, and its TCRdb copy is limited to in-frame clones, with some not included. The sample has approximately 400,000 clones; around 95% are singletons. What was sequenced was thymocytes. The receptor was isolated from a human donor.

The CDR3 is CASSLRSARNQPQHF. For the CDR3, the DNA is TGTGCCAGCAGCCTCAGATCGGCAAGAAATCAGCCCCAGCATTTT. The chain carries TRBV7-2 and TRBJ1-5; no firm D call. Germline CDR1 reads SGHTA; CDR2 reads FQGNSA. Trimming cost V 5 bases and J 4 bases, with 15 bases left between them. The CDR3 is made up of 15 amino acids.